This is a list of T cell receptor beta chains from one sample in a study of T cell responses to AZD1222 COVID-19 vaccine. TCRdb's copy holds only in-frame clones and misses some; the assay was immunoSEQ multiplex PCR. The data show about 270,000 clones, almost 95% seen once. The material was peripheral blood, obtained 28 days after the second AZD1222 dose. These receptors came from an adult who received the AZD1222 COVID-19 vaccine. Both conserved end residues are part of each CDR3. A D gene is named only where the DNA matches it firmly. Part of the rows lack a size; the others show once, few, many or a class for expanded clones.

clone_size j_call d_call v_call cdr3_aa cdr3_nt
. TRBJ2-3 . TRBV5-1 CASSSPALSTDTQYF TGCGCCAGCAGCTCCCCAGCGCTCAGCACAGATACGCAGTATTTT
. TRBJ2-7 . TRBV10-3 CAISEGASSYEQYF TGTGCCATCAGTGAAGGGGCCAGCTCCTACGAGCAGTACTTC
. TRBJ1-5 . TRBV5-1 CASSLAPDQPQHF TGCGCCAGCAGCTTGGCCCCCGATCAGCCCCAGCATTTT
once TRBJ1-2 . TRBV18 CASSPGEAYGYTF TGTGCCAGCTCACCAGGGGAGGCCTATGGCTACACCTTC
. TRBJ1-2 . TRBV4-1 CASSQDHVSKYGYTF TGCGCCAGCAGCCAAGATCACGTGTCAAAATATGGCTACACCTTC
. TRBJ2-3 TRBD1 TRBV3-1/TRBV3-2 CASSQLPGGGADTQYF TGTGCCAGCAGCCAACTACCAGGGGGCGGCGCAGATACGCAGTATTTT
few TRBJ1-2 . TRBV9 CASSVAGGGYGYTF TGTGCCAGCAGCGTAGCGGGGGGAGGGTATGGCTACACCTTC
. TRBJ1-1 . TRBV2 CASKEAPGREAFF TGTGCCAGCAAAGAGGCCCCAGGTCGAGAAGCTTTCTTT
. TRBJ1-6 . TRBV6-5 CASSYSEGNSPLHF TGTGCCAGCAGTTACTCGGAGGGGAATTCACCCCTCCACTTT
. TRBJ2-7 . TRBV28 CASSLPGHEQYF TGTGCCAGCAGTTTGCCGGGCCACGAGCAGTACTTC
. TRBJ1-2 . TRBV28 CASSYGGTGYGYTF TGTGCCAGCAGCTACGGAGGGACGGGTTATGGCTACACCTTC
. TRBJ1-2 TRBD1 TRBV9 CASSMDRANYGYTF TGTGCCAGCAGCATGGACAGGGCTAACTATGGCTACACCTTC
. TRBJ2-1 . TRBV4-1 CASSQRDSYNEQFF TGCGCCAGCAGCCAACGGGACTCCTACAATGAGCAGTTCTTC
. TRBJ2-2 . TRBV28 CASRANTGELFF TGTGCCAGCAGGGCTAACACCGGGGAGCTGTTTTTT
. TRBJ1-2 . TRBV28 CASSLAPYYGYTF TGTGCCAGCAGTTTAGCACCTTACTATGGCTACACCTTC
. TRBJ1-1 TRBD1 TRBV12-3/TRBV12-4 CASRSGGSEAFF TGTGCCAGCAGGTCAGGGGGCTCCGAAGCTTTCTTT
. TRBJ1-5 . TRBV7-2 CASSLMQGTQPQHF TGTGCCAGCAGCTTAATGCAGGGTACTCAGCCCCAGCATTTT
. TRBJ1-6 . TRBV12-3/TRBV12-4 CASSLGVSPLHF TGTGCCAGCAGTCTCGGGGTTTCACCCCTCCACTTT
. TRBJ1-5 . TRBV15 CATSSADRWQPQHF TGTGCCACCAGCAGTGCCGACAGATGGCAGCCCCAGCATTTT
. TRBJ1-2 . TRBV28 CASRGGGAQGYTF TGTGCCAGCAGGGGGGGAGGGGCGCAGGGCTACACCTTC
. TRBJ1-2 . TRBV10-3 CAISENSWTDGYTF TGTGCCATCAGTGAGAACAGTTGGACGGATGGCTACACCTTC
. TRBJ2-3 . TRBV7-8 CASSSTGSTDTQYF TGTGCCAGCAGCTCCACGGGTAGCACAGATACGCAGTATTTT
. TRBJ2-3 TRBD1 TRBV19 CASSDRVRADTQYF TGTGCCAGTAGCGACAGGGTGAGGGCAGATACGCAGTATTTT
. TRBJ1-2 . TRBV2 CASSEETGYTF TGTGCCAGCAGTGAAGAAACCGGCTACACCTTC
once TRBJ2-2 . TRBV18 CASSPPYGSDTGELFF TGTGCCAGCTCACCACCTTATGGGAGCGACACCGGGGAGCTGTTTTTT
. TRBJ1-1 TRBD1 TRBV19 CASSTGGLSTEAFF TGTGCCAGTAGTACAGGGGGCCTAAGCACTGAAGCTTTCTTT
. TRBJ1-5 . TRBV19 CASSGTHNQPQHF TGTGCCAGTAGTGGCACCCACAATCAGCCCCAGCATTTT
. TRBJ1-6 TRBD1 TRBV5-1 CASSRQGAGSPLHF TGCGCCAGCAGCCGACAGGGGGCAGGGTCACCCCTCCACTTT
. TRBJ2-7 TRBD2 TRBV28 CASSVLGTITYEQYF TGTGCCAGCAGTGTGCTAGGGACTATTACCTACGAGCAGTACTTC
. TRBJ1-6 . TRBV28 CAIRVGTNSPLHF TGTGCCATAAGGGTGGGGACAAATTCACCCCTCCACTTT
. TRBJ1-5 . TRBV27 CASSLRVGDGNQPQHF TGTGCCAGCAGTTTAAGGGTGGGAGATGGCAATCAGCCCCAGCATTTT
. TRBJ2-1 TRBD2 TRBV5-8 CASRMRTSGVNEQFF TGTGCCAGCAGAATGAGGACTAGCGGGGTGAATGAGCAGTTCTTC
. TRBJ2-2 TRBD1 TRBV2 CASSRDRGTGELFF TGTGCCAGCAGTCGGGACAGGGGCACCGGGGAGCTGTTTTTT
. TRBJ1-2 TRBD1 TRBV6-5 CASTATGSSSGYTF TGTGCCAGCACAGCGACAGGGTCTTCATCGGGCTACACCTTC
. TRBJ1-2 . TRBV6-5 CASTQGYGYTF TGTGCCAGCACTCAGGGGTATGGCTACACCTTC
. TRBJ1-6 . TRBV7-9 CASSGNSPLHF TGTGCCAGCAGTGGGAATTCACCCCTCCACTTT
. TRBJ1-6 . TRBV5-1 CASSLVGGDSPLHF TGCGCCAGCAGCTTGGTCGGGGGTGATTCACCCCTCCACTTT
. TRBJ1-2 . TRBV28 CASSSLDYGYTF TGTGCCAGCAGCTCCTTGGACTATGGCTACACCTTC
. TRBJ2-2 TRBD2 TRBV28 CATERESTGELFF TGTGCCACCGAGCGGGAGAGCACCGGGGAGCTGTTTTTT
. TRBJ2-3 . TRBV5-6 CASMSGNTDTQYF TGTGCCAGCATGAGTGGGAATACAGATACGCAGTATTTT
. TRBJ1-6 . TRBV19 CASSPRGGSPLHF TGTGCCAGTAGTCCCAGGGGCGGTTCACCCCTCCACTTT
. TRBJ2-3 TRBD1 TRBV5-1 CASSALRGHTQYF TGCGCCAGCAGCGCCTTAAGGGGGCATACGCAGTATTTT
. TRBJ2-5 . TRBV27 CASGRYTDQETQYF TGTGCCAGCGGCCGATACACAGACCAAGAGACCCAGTACTTC
. TRBJ1-4 . TRBV27 CASSPRLKREKLFF TGTGCCAGCAGTCCCCGCCTCAAGCGGGAAAAACTGTTTTTT
. TRBJ2-7 . TRBV5-6 CASSSDGFEQYF TGTGCCAGCAGTTCTGACGGTTTTGAGCAGTACTTC